The 6 T cell receptor beta chains reported below all come from one sample, sequenced in a study of vaccination effects on CD4 cells after COVID-19. Viral peptide pool expansion of antigen-specific CD4+ T cells preceded sequencing in the ViraFEST assay. Following culture for ten to eleven days, CD4+ T cells were isolated. Each participant was administered two doses of either the BNT162b2 or the mRNA-1273 vaccine. Their antigen targets remain unknown. The repertoire was sequenced with immunoSEQ multiplex PCR; TCRdb's copy has only in-frame clones and lacks some. The table has approximately 65,000 clones, 70% to 75% seen once. This specimen was CD4+ T cells from PBMCs cultured with HCoV-229E spike peptides, taken after COVID-19 vaccination. These receptors were collected from a human donor who received a COVID-19 vaccine.

The chain carries TRBV7-9 and TRBJ2-2, with a weak D call TRBD1 (6 bases). The CDR3 is made up of 17 amino acids. The germline gives CDR1 SEHNR, CDR2 FQNEAQ (reference sequence). Trimming pared 6 bases from V and 3 bases from J, leaving 20 bases between. As DNA, the CDR3 is TGTGCCAGCAGGATCGAGAACAGGGATAGGTACACCGGGGAGCTGTTTTTT. Translation gives CASRIENRDRYTGELFF.

The chain is built from TRBV24-1 and TRBJ2-2; the match to TRBD1 covers 9 bases. This CDR3 has 16 amino acids. Germline assignment: CDR1 KGHDR and CDR2 SFDVKD. V was clipped by 3 bases and J by 6 bases; unmatched bases: 7. The CDR3 loop reads CATSDPGTGQSGELFF. CDR3 nucleotides: TGTGCCACCAGTGATCCCGGGACAGGGCAATCCGGGGAGCTGTTTTTT.

The chain carries TRBV7-2 and TRBJ1-1, with 8 bases aligning to TRBD1. V lost 2 bases, J lost 8 bases, and 4 bases stayed unmatched. The CDR3 sequence is 13 residues long. Germline values: CDR1 SGHTA, CDR2 FQGNSA. The CDR3 region is CASSLRTGSEAFF. CDR3 DNA sequence: TGTGCCAGCAGCTTAAGGACAGGGTCCGAAGCTTTCTTT.

V and J are TRBV27 and TRBJ1-2, with a tentative D call TRBD1 (5 bases). Germline V gives CDR1 MNHEY, CDR2 SMNVEV (reference sequence). The germline V and J ends were trimmed by 5 bases and 6 bases, with 19 bases remaining between them. The CDR3 is made up of 15 amino acids. Here the CDR3 reads CASSPGDGAGNGYTF. The CDR3 nucleotides read TGTGCCAGCAGTCCGGGAGATGGGGCCGGGAATGGCTACACCTTC.

A few counts support this clone. The gene calls are TRBV7-9 and TRBJ2-1, with D uncertain. V lost 8 bases and J lost 0, with 14 bases in between. The CDR3 loop spans 15 amino acids. Germline assignment: CDR1 SEHNR and CDR2 FQNEAQ (reference sequence). The DNA for the CDR3 is TGTGCCAGCGGTTTTACAAGAAGCTCCTACAATGAGCAGTTCTTC. As protein: CASGFTRSSYNEQFF.

This chain joins TRBV4-1 and TRBJ2-2; TRBD2 matches at 15 bases. Germline trimming cut 4 bases from V and 1 base from J; bases unmatched to any gene: 13. This CDR3 is built from 21 residues. Germline assignment: CDR1 MGHRA and CDR2 YSYEKL. The CDR3 coding sequence is TGCGCCAGCAGCCGCGGTCCCCTCGGGACTAGCGGGGGGTTGAACACCGGGGAGCTGTTTTTT. Translation gives CASSRGPLGTSGGLNTGELFF.